This T cell receptor beta chain was captured in a study of spatial heterogeneity in lung cancer (dated by TCRdb to about 2019). For the wider study: Beta-chain transcripts were consistently detected in greater numbers than alpha-chain transcripts, which likely reflected higher beta-chain transcript abundance. In the raw uncorrected reads, each unique combination of TCR and UMI appeared on average more than ten times. TCR alpha and beta repertoires were quantitatively compared across multiple tumor regions, matched nontumor lung and blood in non-small cell lung cancer. Nonsynonymous mutation counts, determined by whole-exome sequencing of tumor tissue, were related to features of the TCR repertoire. At surgery, hundreds of tumor regions, 61 to 65 matched nontumor lung samples and fewer than 60 PBMC samples were TCR-sequenced for both alpha and beta chains. The investigation overall reported the following: Additional single-cell paired TCR alpha and beta sequencing was considered necessary to confirm, at a functional level, the hypothesis that regional TCRs recognize regional mutations.

The germline V gene gives CDR1 as SNHLY and CDR2 as FYNNEI. V is reduced by 8 bases and J by 4 bases, leaving a spacing of 18 bases between them. Reading from cysteine to phenylalanine, the CDR3 counts 14 amino acids. The entry retains the CDR3 DNA only, 42 bases that are in frame from base 1. The time point tag for this specimen amounts to: sample taken at primary tumor resection. For TCR sequencing, whole RNA was extracted from tumor and nontumor lung tissue, or from cryopreserved PBMC samples, and no cell sorting was done. Donors were some 67 patients with early-stage, untreated non-small cell lung cancer from the lung TRACERx cohort. Patients were selected for TCR sequencing only if sufficient RNA was available from at least two tumor regions. Before being selected, tumor and adjacent nontumor lung specimens were reviewed by a lung pathologist. Library method: 5' RACE. For sequencing, a NextSeq 500 was employed. The TCR library protocol attached a unique molecular identifier to each TCR cDNA molecule to allow correction of PCR and sequencing errors. The authors' pipeline ran thus. TCR identification, UMI-based error correction and CDR3 extraction were performed with Decombinator tools. Expanded TCRs were defined as those above a frequency of 2 per 1,000, corresponding to the top 1% of the tumor frequency distribution. Each repertoire was subsampled 100 times to 5,000 TCRs, after which Renyi diversity was computed with the R vegan package. To build CDR3 similarity networks, amino acid triplet string-kernel similarity was used, and CDR3s were connected when their pairwise similarity was above 0.82. TCRdb took the public reads, trimmed them with fastp at Q25, ran MiXCR for clone calling and kept in-frame beta chains. A single entry per CDR3 protein holds the most common genes and DNA from its merged rows. The V and J calls, along with clone size, are taken from TCRdb and not from the paper's own processing. This sample comprises roughly 4,800 distinct CDR3 sequences, around 19% of them detected only once. Clones ranked in the top ten supply approximately 20% of the sample.

This clonotype came up a few times. Its antigen is not yet known. The record has no base qualities; no much larger clone is one base away. This clonotype originated in a male donor with early-stage non-small cell lung cancer. The rearrangement joined TRBV2 to TRBJ2-7; a tentative D match to TRBD1 spans 5 bases. Sequences were derived from normal lung tissue next to the tumor, sampled at surgery. The DNA is TGTGCCAGCTGGGATACGGCAGGGTTATACGAGCAGTACTTC. This gives the protein CASWDTAGLYEQYF.